These T cell receptor beta chains were read from a single sample in a study of CD8 T cells in Susac syndrome. In TCRdb, the immunoSEQ multiplex PCR reads were re-called with MiXCR into one record per CDR3 protein. The sample has some 180,000 distinct CDR3 sequences; 90% to 95% are singletons. Source material: CD4+ T cells from PBMCs. The receptors originated from a human donor with Susac syndrome. The conserved cysteine and the conserved F or W are not part of the CDR3 here. Some rows have no size entry. The others give once, few or many, or a class for an expanded clone.

J: TRBJ1-1; size: .; length: 14; V: TRBV9; CDR3: ASSVTWGQMNTEAF
J: TRBJ2-5; size: .; length: 11; V: TRBV11-2; CDR3: ASSSQGLETQY
J: TRBJ2-2; size: .; length: 16; V: TRBV7-2; CDR3: ASSRGSGRANNTGELF
J: TRBJ2-5; size: .; length: 12; V: TRBV6-1; CDR3: ASSLGGLGETQY
J: TRBJ2-1; size: .; length: 13; V: TRBV25-1; CDR3: ASSEPGAGYHEQF
J: TRBJ2-1; size: .; length: 13; V: TRBV20-1; CDR3: SARRTGTGYNEQF
J: TRBJ2-7; size: .; length: 16; V: TRBV28; CDR3: ASSFYLRTYGTSYEQY
J: TRBJ1-5; size: once; length: 13; V: TRBV20-1; CDR3: SARDPSGDGQPQH
J: TRBJ1-1; size: .; length: 12; V: TRBV29-1; CDR3: SARQGGVNTEAF
J: TRBJ2-1; size: .; length: 12; V: TRBV2; CDR3: ASSGFYREGEQF